This TCR beta chain emerged from a study of blood T cells in healthy people across ages. A sample-barcoded 5' primer and a J-beta primer mix were used in a second PCR of about 7 to 12 cycles. TCRdb called the 5' RACE reads again in MiXCR, with one record for every CDR3 protein. The data contain some 1,500,000 distinct CDR3 sequences, approximately 43% of them singletons. This clonotype was seen only a few times. The target antigen is unknown. The study, taken as a whole, reports: Without sorted subsets, naive and antigen-experienced compartments could not be conclusively compared.

This CDR3 has 14 residues. CDR1 is SGHRS and CDR2 is YFSETQ in the germline V gene. V gave up 4 bases and J gave up 9 bases, with 18 bases separating them. This sequence originates from a woman aged 18-29 years in good health. This chain uses TRBV5-1 with TRBJ2-3; D is ambiguous. The specimen sequenced was blood. The CDR3, as DNA: TGCGCCAGCAGCCCTGGGTCTACTGTAGGGACGCAGTATTTT. It yields the protein CASSPGSTVGTQYF.